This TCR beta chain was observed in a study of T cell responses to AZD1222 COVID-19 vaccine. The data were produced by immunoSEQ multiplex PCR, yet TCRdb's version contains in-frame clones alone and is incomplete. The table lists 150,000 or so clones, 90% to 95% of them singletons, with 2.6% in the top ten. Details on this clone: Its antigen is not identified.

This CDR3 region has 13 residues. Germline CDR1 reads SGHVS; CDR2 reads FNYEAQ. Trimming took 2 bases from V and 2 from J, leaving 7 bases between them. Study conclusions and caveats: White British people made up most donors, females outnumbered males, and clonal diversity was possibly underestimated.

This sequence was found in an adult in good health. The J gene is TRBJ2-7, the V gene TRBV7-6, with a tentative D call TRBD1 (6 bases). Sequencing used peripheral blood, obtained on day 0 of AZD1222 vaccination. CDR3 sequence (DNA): TGTGCCAGCAGCTTAACAGGGACCTACGAGCAGTACTTC. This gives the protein CASSLTGTYEQYF.